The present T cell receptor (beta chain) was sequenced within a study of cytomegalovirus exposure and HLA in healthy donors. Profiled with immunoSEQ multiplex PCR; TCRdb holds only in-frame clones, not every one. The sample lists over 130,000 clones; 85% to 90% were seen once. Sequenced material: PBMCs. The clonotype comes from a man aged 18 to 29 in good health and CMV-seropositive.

For the CDR3, the DNA is TGTGCCAGCAGCCGGGACAGGTTCAAAAACATTCAGTACTTC. Its protein is CASSRDRFKNIQYF. The rearrangement uses TRBV7-8 and TRBJ2-4; 8 positions agree with TRBD1. This CDR3 contains 14 residues. The ends lost 5 bases at V and 3 bases at J; junction bases unmatched: 3. Germline-derived CDR1 and CDR2 are SGHVS and FQNEAQ.